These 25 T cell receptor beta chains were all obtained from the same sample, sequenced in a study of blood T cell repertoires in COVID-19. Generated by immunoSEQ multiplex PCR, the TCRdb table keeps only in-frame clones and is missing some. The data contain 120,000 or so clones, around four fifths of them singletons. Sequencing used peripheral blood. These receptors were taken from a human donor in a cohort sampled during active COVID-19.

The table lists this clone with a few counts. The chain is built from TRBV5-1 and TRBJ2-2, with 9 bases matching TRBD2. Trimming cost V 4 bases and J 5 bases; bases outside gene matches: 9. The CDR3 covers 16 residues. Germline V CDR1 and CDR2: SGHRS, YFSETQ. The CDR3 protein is CASSPRGGGATGELFF. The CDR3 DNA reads TGCGCCAGCAGCCCCCGGGGCGGGGGGGCAACCGGGGAGCTGTTTTTT.

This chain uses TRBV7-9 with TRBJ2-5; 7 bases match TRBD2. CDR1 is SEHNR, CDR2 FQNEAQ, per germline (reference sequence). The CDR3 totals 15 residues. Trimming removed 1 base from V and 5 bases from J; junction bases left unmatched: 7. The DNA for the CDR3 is TGTGCCAGCAGCTTAGGGTTAGCGGGTATGGAGACCCAGTACTTC. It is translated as CASSLGLAGMETQYF.

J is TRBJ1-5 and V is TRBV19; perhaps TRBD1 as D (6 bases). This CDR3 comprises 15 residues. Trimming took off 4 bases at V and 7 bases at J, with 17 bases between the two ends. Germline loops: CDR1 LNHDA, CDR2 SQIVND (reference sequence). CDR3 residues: CASSSPGGPGQPQHF. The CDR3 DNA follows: TGTGCCAGTAGTAGCCCGGGGGGGCCGGGCCAGCCCCAGCATTTT.

The CDR3 region is CASSLERAEYNEQFF. Written as DNA, the CDR3 is TGTGCCAGCAGCTTAGAGCGGGCCGAGTACAATGAGCAGTTCTTC. The chain uses TRBV7-2 and TRBJ2-1, with a possible D match to TRBD2 (6 bases). CDR1 and CDR2 (germline): SGHTA, FQGNSA. CDR3 size: 15 residues. V was clipped by 1 base and J by 4 bases, with 11 bases between them.

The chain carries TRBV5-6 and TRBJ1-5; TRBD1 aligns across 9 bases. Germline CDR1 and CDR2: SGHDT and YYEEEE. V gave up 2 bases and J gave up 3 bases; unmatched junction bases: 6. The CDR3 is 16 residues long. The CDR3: CASSFWGTGNNQPQHF. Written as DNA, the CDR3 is TGTGCCAGCAGCTTCTGGGGGACAGGGAACAATCAGCCCCAGCATTTT.

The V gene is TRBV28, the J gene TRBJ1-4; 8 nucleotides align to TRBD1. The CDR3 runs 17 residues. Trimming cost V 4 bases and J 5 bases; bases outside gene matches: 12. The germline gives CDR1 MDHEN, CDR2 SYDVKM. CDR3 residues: CASSSPAKGQVNEKLFF. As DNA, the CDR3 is TGTGCCAGCAGTTCTCCGGCAAAGGGACAGGTGAATGAAAAACTGTTTTTT.

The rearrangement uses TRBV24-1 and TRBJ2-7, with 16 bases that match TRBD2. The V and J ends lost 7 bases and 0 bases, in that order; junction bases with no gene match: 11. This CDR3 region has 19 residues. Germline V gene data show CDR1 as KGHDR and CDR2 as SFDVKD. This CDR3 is CATRAAGTSGGGLSYEQYF. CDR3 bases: TGTGCCACCAGAGCTGCCGGGACTAGCGGGGGGGGACTCTCCTACGAGCAGTACTTC.

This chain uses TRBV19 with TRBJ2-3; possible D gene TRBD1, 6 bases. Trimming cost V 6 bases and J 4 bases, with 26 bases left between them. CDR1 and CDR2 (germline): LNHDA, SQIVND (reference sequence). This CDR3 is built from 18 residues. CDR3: CASSRGLVQRGLADTQYF. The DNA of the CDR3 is TGTGCCAGTAGCAGAGGCCTGGTTCAAAGGGGGTTGGCAGATACGCAGTATTTT.

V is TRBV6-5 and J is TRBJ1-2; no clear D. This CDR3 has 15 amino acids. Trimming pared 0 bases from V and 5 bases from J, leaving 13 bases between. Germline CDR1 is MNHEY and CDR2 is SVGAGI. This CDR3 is CASSYSIDIGYGYTF. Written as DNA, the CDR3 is TGTGCCAGCAGTTACTCGATAGACATAGGTTATGGCTACACCTTC.

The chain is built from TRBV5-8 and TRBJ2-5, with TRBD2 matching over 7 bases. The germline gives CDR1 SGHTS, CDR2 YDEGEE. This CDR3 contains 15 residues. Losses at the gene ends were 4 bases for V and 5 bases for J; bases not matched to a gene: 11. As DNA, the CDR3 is TGTGCCAGCAGCCCGGGGGGTATTAGCCTGGAGACCCAGTACTTC. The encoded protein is CASSPGGISLETQYF.

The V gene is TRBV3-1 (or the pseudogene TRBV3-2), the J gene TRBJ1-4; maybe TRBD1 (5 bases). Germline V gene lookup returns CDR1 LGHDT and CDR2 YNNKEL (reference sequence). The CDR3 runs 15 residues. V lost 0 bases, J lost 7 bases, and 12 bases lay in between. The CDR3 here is CASSQEGAAGEKLFF. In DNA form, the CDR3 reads TGTGCCAGCAGCCAAGAAGGGGCGGCAGGTGAAAAACTGTTTTTT.

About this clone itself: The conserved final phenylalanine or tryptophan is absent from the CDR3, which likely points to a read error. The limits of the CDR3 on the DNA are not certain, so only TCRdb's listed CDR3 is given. CDR3 loop: CATSDPHRDRFFL. J is TRBJ2-7 and V is TRBV24-1; TRBD1 was called by the table and not checked on the DNA. Per the germline V gene, CDR1 is KGHDR and CDR2 is SFDVKD. The CDR3 adds up to 13 amino acids, both ends counted.

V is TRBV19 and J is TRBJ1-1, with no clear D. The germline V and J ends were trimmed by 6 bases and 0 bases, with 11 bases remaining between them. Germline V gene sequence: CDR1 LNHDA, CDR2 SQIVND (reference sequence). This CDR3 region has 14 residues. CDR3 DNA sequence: TGTGCCAGTAGGATAACAGCTATGAACACTGAAGCTTTCTTT. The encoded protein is CASRITAMNTEAFF.

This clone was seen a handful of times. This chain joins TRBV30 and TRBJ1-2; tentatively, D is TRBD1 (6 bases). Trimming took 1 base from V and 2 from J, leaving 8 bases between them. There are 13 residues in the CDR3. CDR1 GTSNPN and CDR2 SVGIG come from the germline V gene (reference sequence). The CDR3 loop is CAWSEGDNYGYTF. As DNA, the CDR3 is TGTGCCTGGAGTGAGGGGGACAACTATGGCTACACCTTC.

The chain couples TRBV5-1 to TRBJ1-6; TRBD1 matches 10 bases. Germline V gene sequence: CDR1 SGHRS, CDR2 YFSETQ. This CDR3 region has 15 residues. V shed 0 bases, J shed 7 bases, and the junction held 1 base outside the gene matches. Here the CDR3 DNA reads TGCGCCAGCAGCTTGGCGGGACAGGGGAATTCACCCCTCCACTTT. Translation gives CASSLAGQGNSPLHF.

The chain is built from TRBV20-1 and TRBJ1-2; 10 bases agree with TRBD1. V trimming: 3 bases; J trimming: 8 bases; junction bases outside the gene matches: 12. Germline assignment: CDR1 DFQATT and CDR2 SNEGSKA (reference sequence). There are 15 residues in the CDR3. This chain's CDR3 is CSASSGTGVLPGYTF. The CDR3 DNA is TGCAGTGCTAGTTCTGGGACAGGGGTCCTGCCGGGCTACACCTTC.

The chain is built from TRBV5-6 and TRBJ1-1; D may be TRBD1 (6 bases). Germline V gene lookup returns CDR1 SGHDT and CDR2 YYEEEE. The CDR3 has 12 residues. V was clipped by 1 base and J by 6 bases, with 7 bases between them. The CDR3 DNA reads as TGTGCCAGCAGCTTGAAGGGGGCTGAAGCTTTCTTT. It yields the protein CASSLKGAEAFF.

CDR3 amino acids: CASSQGESPNEKLFF. The DNA of the CDR3 is TGCGCCAGCAGCCAAGGAGAAAGCCCTAATGAAAAACTGTTTTTT. The J gene is TRBJ1-4, the V gene TRBV4-1, with D uncertain. The CDR3 is 15 residues long. Germline assignment: CDR1 MGHRA and CDR2 YSYEKL. Trimming took off 1 base at V and 3 bases at J, with 9 bases between the two ends.

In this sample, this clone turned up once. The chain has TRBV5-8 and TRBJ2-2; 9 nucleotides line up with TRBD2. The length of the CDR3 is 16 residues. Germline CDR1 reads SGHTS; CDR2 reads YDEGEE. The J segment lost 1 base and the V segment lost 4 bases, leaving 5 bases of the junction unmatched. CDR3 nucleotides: TGTGCCAGCAGCCCCGGACTAGCGTTGAACACCGGGGAGCTGTTTTTT. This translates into CASSPGLALNTGELFF.

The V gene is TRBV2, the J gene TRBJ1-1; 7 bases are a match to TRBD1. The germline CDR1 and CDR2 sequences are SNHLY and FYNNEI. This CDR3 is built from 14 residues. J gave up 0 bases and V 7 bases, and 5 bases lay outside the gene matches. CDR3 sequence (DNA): TGTGCCAGCACTATACAGGGGATGAACACTGAAGCTTTCTTT. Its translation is CASTIQGMNTEAFF.

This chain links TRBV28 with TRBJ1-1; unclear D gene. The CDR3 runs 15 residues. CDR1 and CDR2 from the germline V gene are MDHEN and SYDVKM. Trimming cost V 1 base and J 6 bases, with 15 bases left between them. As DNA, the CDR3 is TGTGCCAGCAGTTTATTTAACGCCCGGGGAGCTGAAGCTTTCTTT. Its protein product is CASSLFNARGAEAFF.

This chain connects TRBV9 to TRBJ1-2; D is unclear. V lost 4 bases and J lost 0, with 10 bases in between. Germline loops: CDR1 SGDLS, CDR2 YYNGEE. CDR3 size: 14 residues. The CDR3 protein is CASSSRQPNYGYTF. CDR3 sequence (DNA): TGTGCCAGCAGCTCCAGGCAACCTAACTATGGCTACACCTTC.

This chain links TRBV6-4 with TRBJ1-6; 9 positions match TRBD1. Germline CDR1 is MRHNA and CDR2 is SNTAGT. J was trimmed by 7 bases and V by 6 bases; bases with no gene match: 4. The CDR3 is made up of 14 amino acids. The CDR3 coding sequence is TGTGCCAGCAGCCGGGACAGGGTAAATTCACCCCTCCACTTT. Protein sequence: CASSRDRVNSPLHF.

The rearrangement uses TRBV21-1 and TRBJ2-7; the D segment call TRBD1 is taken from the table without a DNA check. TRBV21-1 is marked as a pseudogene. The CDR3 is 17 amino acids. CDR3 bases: TGTGCCAGCAGCAACAGTAGGGACAGGGGGCGAACCTACGAGCAGTACTTC. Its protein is CASSNSRDRGRTYEQYF.

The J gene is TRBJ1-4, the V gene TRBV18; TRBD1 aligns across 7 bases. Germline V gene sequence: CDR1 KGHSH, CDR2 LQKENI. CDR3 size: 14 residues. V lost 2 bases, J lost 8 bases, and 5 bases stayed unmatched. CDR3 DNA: TGTGCCAGCTCACCAACAGGGGCCGACGAAAAACTGTTTTTT. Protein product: CASSPTGADEKLFF. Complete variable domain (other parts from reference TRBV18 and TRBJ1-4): NAGVMQNPRHLVRRRGQEARLRCSPMKGHSHVYWYRQLPEEGLKFMVYLQKENIIDESGMPKERFSAEFPKEGPSILRIQQVVRGDSAAYFCASSPTGADEKLFFGSGTQLSVL.